Listed here are 13 T cell receptor beta chains from one sample, sequenced in a study of shared T cell receptors in the human thymus (dated by TCRdb to the early 2020s). Libraries were built with the immunoSEQ multiplex PCR assay. Sourced from immuneACCESS, this table was stored by TCRdb with only in-frame sequences that have V and J called. A share of the clones is absent; for the studies checked, an unresolved V gene accounts for under half, and the remainder has no known explanation. The table for this sample lists 500,000 to 750,000 clones; more than 75% of them were counted only once. Around 0.0099% of the sample is in the top ten clones. This same sample was also taken into another study, of human thymus T cells.

The sequencing input was thymocytes. The receptors shown here come from a boy under two years old with a congenital heart defect. Donor details come from another sample of the same person, matched by shared clones.

The gene calls are TRBV6-5 and TRBJ1-1, with D perhaps TRBD1 (5 bases). V was pared by 4 bases and J by 5 bases, with 20 bases between. The CDR3 contains 16 residues. Germline CDR1 MNHEY, CDR2 SVGAGI. CDR3 DNA sequence: TGTGCCAGCAGTTGCCACTCAACAGGCGTAGAGACTGAAGCTTTCTTT. Translation: CASSCHSTGVETEAFF.

This sequence joins TRBV5-4 and TRBJ2-5, with 11 bases matching TRBD2. In germline, CDR1 is SGHNT, CDR2 YYREEE (reference sequence). V lost 4 bases to trimming and J lost 1 base; unmatched junction nucleotides: 3. There are 15 residues in the CDR3. CDR3: CASSPGTSGQETQYF. CDR3 sequence (DNA): TGTGCCAGCAGCCCCGGGACTAGCGGCCAAGAGACCCAGTACTTC.

This clone was observed once. The V call is TRBV28, the J call TRBJ1-1; D may be TRBD1 (6 bases). This CDR3 spans 12 amino acids. Looked up from germline, CDR1 is MDHEN and CDR2 is SYDVKM. V was trimmed by 6 bases and J by 3 bases, leaving 8 bases between them. For the CDR3, the DNA is TGTGCCAGCAGGGACAGTGACACTGAAGCTTTCTTT. Its translation: CASRDSDTEAFF.

The chain joins TRBV19 to TRBJ1-2; D not resolved. The CDR3 runs 15 residues. CDR1 is LNHDA and CDR2 is SQIVND in the germline V gene (reference sequence). V was clipped by 5 bases and J by 4 bases, with 17 bases between them. In nucleotides, the CDR3 is TGTGCCAGTAGTCACGTCCTGAAGCTTCTCTATGGCTACACCTTC. Protein: CASSHVLKLLYGYTF.

CDR3 amino acids: CASSYGTGVYEQYF. DNA of the CDR3: TGCGCCAGCAGCTACGGGACAGGGGTCTACGAGCAGTACTTC. The chain employs TRBV5-1 and TRBJ2-7, with 10 nucleotides matching TRBD1. V shed 3 bases, J shed 3 bases, and the junction held 3 bases outside the gene matches. Germline V gene data show CDR1 as SGHRS and CDR2 as YFSETQ. The CDR3 spans 14 residues.

The rearrangement links TRBV4-2 to TRBJ2-7; D might be TRBD2 (6 bases). This CDR3 is 14 amino acids long. Germline V lookup: CDR1 LGHNA, CDR2 YNFKEQ. With 1 base removed from V and 8 bases from J, the gap between germline ends came to 15 bases. The CDR3 loop is CASSQGVGRGKQYF. Here the CDR3 DNA reads TGTGCCAGCAGCCAAGGGGTCGGCCGGGGGAAGCAGTACTTC.

The chain recombines TRBV6-1 with TRBJ1-5; 8 bases agree with TRBD1. The CDR3 sequence is 15 residues long. The germline CDR1 and CDR2 sequences are MNHNS and SASEGT. The V segment lost 4 bases and the J segment 7 bases; nucleotides outside the gene matches: 9. Written as DNA, the CDR3 is TGTGCCAGCAGTGGCCAAGACAGGGGTAGCCAGCCCCAGCATTTT. The encoded protein is CASSGQDRGSQPQHF.

The chain recombines TRBV28 with TRBJ1-1, with 7 bases aligning to TRBD1. From germline, CDR1 is MDHEN and CDR2 SYDVKM. The junction had 9 bases not matched to a gene; V was cut back by 8 bases and J by 3 bases. This CDR3 region has 14 residues. CDR3 residues: CASSPQGFHTEAFF. DNA for the CDR3: TGTGCCAGCTCCCCACAGGGGTTCCACACTGAAGCTTTCTTT.

This sequence joins TRBV5-1 and TRBJ2-7; 11 nucleotides match TRBD1. This CDR3 is built from 15 residues. Germline assignment: CDR1 SGHRS and CDR2 YFSETQ. With V trimmed by 2 bases and J by 4 bases, 5 bases remained unmatched. The CDR3 spells CASSFRTGGAYEQYF. The CDR3 DNA reads as TGCGCCAGCAGCTTTAGGACAGGGGGCGCGTACGAGCAGTACTTC.

This rearrangement joins TRBV5-6 to TRBJ1-2, with 8 bases that match TRBD1. V gave up 4 bases and J gave up 7 bases; unmatched junction bases: 3. The germline gives CDR1 SGHDT, CDR2 YYEEEE. This CDR3 spans 12 amino acids. The CDR3 DNA sequence: TGTGCCAGCAGCGGGGACAGGCCTGGCTACACCTTC. Protein product: CASSGDRPGYTF. Full variable domain (outside the CDR3, taken from reference TRBV5-6 and TRBJ1-2): DAGVTQSPTHLIKTRGQQVTLRCSPKSGHDTVSWYQQALGQGPQFIFQYYEEEERQRGNFPDRFSGHQFPNYSSELNVNALLLGDSALYLCASSGDRPGYTFGSGTRLTVV.

Turning to this clone: This CDR3 is also generated by other DNA sequences in the sample. The chain has TRBV20-1 and TRBJ2-2; 7 bases are a match to TRBD2. CDR1 is DFQATT, CDR2 SNEGSKA, per germline (reference sequence). V shed 5 bases and J 6 bases; nucleotides not matched to a gene: 0. This CDR3 comprises 11 residues. The CDR3 DNA reads as TGCAGTGCTCGGGGGGCCGGGGAGCTGTTTTTT. It specifies CSARGAGELFF.

This chain links TRBV27 with TRBJ2-3; TRBD2 matches 8 bases. CDR1 is MNHEY and CDR2 is SMNVEV in the germline V gene (reference sequence). The V segment lost 4 bases and the J segment 8 bases; nucleotides outside the gene matches: 8. This CDR3 contains 14 residues. Here the CDR3 reads CASSYEREFGTQYF. CDR3 DNA: TGTGCCAGCAGTTATGAGCGGGAGTTCGGTACGCAGTATTTT.

This clone came up once. The J gene is TRBJ2-7, the V gene TRBV5-1; the match to TRBD2 covers 12 bases. The V gene's germline CDR1 is SGHRS and CDR2 YFSETQ. The V and J ends lost 4 bases and 7 bases, in that order; junction bases with no gene match: 15. The CDR3 totals 17 residues. In DNA, the CDR3 is TGCGCCAGCAGCCTAGGACTAGCGGGACCTACTCCCTGGGAGCAGTACTTC. Protein sequence: CASSLGLAGPTPWEQYF.